The 24 T cell receptor beta chains given below trace back to one sample, sequenced in a study of blood T cell repertoires in COVID-19. Libraries were prepared by immunoSEQ multiplex PCR; TCRdb keeps only in-frame clonotypes and omits some of them. Altogether about 63,000 clones are present, more than 80% being singletons, with the ten largest covering approximately 3.8%. The sequencing sample was made of PBMCs or T cells enriched from blood (not recorded which). Source of these receptors: a woman in her forties with acute COVID-19.

This chain links TRBV5-4 with TRBJ2-2; no reliable D call. CDR1 and CDR2 (germline): SGHNT, YYREEE (reference sequence). V was cut by 4 bases and J by 8 bases, with 15 bases left in between. This CDR3 is built from 14 residues. CDR3 nucleotides: TGTGCCAGCAGCGCAAGTCTCGGGTGGGGGGAGCTGTTTTTT. This encodes CASSASLGWGELFF.

The chain is built from TRBV9 and TRBJ1-1; tentatively, D is TRBD1 (5 bases). V lost 3 bases and J lost 3, with 9 bases in between. The germline V gene has CDR1 SGDLS and CDR2 YYNGEE. The CDR3 has 13 amino acids. CDR3 nucleotides: TGTGCCAGCAGCGAGGCAGGGTACACTGAAGCTTTCTTT. It yields the protein CASSEAGYTEAFF.

V is TRBV4-2 and J is TRBJ2-1; D is possibly TRBD2 (6 bases). This CDR3 spans 13 amino acids. The V end lost 1 base, the J end lost 6 bases, and 7 bases lay between the germline ends. Germline V gives CDR1 LGHNA, CDR2 YNFKEQ. The CDR3, as DNA: TGTGCCAGCAGCCAAGTGGGGGGCAATGAGCAGTTCTTC. Amino acids: CASSQVGGNEQFF.

The chain is built from TRBV21-1 and TRBJ2-7; the DNA was not used to check the table's D call, TRBD1. TRBV21-1 is flagged as a pseudogene. This CDR3 comprises 17 residues. The DNA for the CDR3 is TGTGCCAGCAGCAAAGATCCTACGGCTCGGACAAGCGACGAGCAGTACGTC. This sequence encodes CASSKDPTARTSDEQYV.

This chain links TRBV7-9 with TRBJ1-5; 10 bases agree with TRBD1. The CDR3 has 17 amino acids. The J segment lost 2 bases and the V segment lost 1 base, leaving 5 bases of the junction unmatched. Germline CDR1 is SEHNR and CDR2 is FQNEAQ (reference sequence). CDR3 DNA sequence: TGTGCCAGCAGCTTAGGGACAGGGGGTCGTGGCAATCAGCCCCAGCATTTT. It translates to CASSLGTGGRGNQPQHF.

The chain joins TRBV27 to TRBJ1-3; TRBD1 might be the D (5 bases). Germline CDR1 is MNHEY and CDR2 is SMNVEV (reference sequence). The CDR3 is 14 residues long. Trimming pared 8 bases from V and 0 bases from J, leaving 11 bases between. CDR3 region: CASRDGSSGNTIYF. CDR3 nucleotide sequence: TGTGCCAGCCGGGACGGGAGCTCTGGAAACACCATATATTTT.

This clone was seen a few times. The same CDR3 arises from other DNA sequences in this sample as well. This chain links TRBV28 with TRBJ1-5, with TRBD1 matching over 9 bases. The V segment lost 6 bases and the J segment 7 bases; nucleotides outside the gene matches: 4. The CDR3 totals 13 residues. In germline, CDR1 is MDHEN, CDR2 SYDVKM. The CDR3 nucleotides read TGTGCCAGCAGCGACAGGGGGAAGCAGCCCCAGCATTTT. Amino acid sequence: CASSDRGKQPQHF. The variable domain in full, with the rest retrieved from reference TRBV28 and TRBJ1-5, is DVKVTQSSRYLVKRTGEKVFLECVQDMDHENMFWYRQDPGLGLRLIYFSYDVKMKEKGDIPEGYSVSREKKERFSLILESASTNQTSMYLCASSDRGKQPQHFGDGTRLSIL.

V is TRBV28 and J is TRBJ2-3; tentative D call: TRBD1 (5 bases). The germline CDR1 and CDR2 sequences are MDHEN and SYDVKM. This CDR3 contains 14 residues. V was clipped by 3 bases and J by 2 bases, with 9 bases between them. CDR3 in DNA: TGTGCCAGCAGTTTCCAGGGTTCCACAGATACGCAGTATTTT. Amino acid sequence: CASSFQGSTDTQYF.

The rearrangement links TRBV3-1 (or the pseudogene TRBV3-2) to TRBJ1-5; TRBD1 agrees at 8 bases. Germline assignment: CDR1 LGHDT and CDR2 YNNKEL (reference sequence). CDR3 length: 17 amino acids. V was pared by 3 bases and J by 2 bases, with 9 bases of the junction left unmatched. CDR3 sequence reads: CASSHTTNRGGNQPQHF. In nucleotides, the CDR3 is TGTGCCAGCAGCCACACTACCAACAGGGGGGGCAATCAGCCCCAGCATTTT.

This clone has only a few counts. V and J are TRBV5-8 and TRBJ1-5, with D uncertain. Germline CDR1 and CDR2: SGHTS and YDEGEE. This CDR3 has 12 amino acids. V was cut by 4 bases and J by 1 base, with 3 bases left in between. CDR3 loop: CASSESNQPQHF. DNA for the CDR3: TGTGCCAGCAGCGAGAGCAATCAGCCCCAGCATTTT.

J is TRBJ1-1 and V is TRBV2, with D maybe TRBD1 (5 bases). Germline lookup yields CDR1 SNHLY and CDR2 FYNNEI. This CDR3 spans 13 amino acids. The V and J ends lost 10 bases and 3 bases respectively, with 15 bases between them. CDR3 in amino acids: CAKTREGDTEAFF. CDR3 DNA sequence: TGTGCCAAGACCAGGGAGGGAGACACTGAAGCTTTCTTT.

The CDR3 here is CASIPGQGEKEHQPQHF. In DNA, the CDR3 is TGTGCCAGTATTCCGGGACAGGGGGAAAAAGAGCATCAGCCCCAGCATTTT. The chain combines TRBV19 with TRBJ1-5, with 11 bases lining up with TRBD1. This CDR3 spans 17 amino acids. V shed 7 bases and J 5 bases; nucleotides not matched to a gene: 13. From germline, CDR1 is LNHDA and CDR2 SQIVND (reference sequence). Full variable domain (remainder filled in from reference TRBV19 and TRBJ1-5): DGGITQSPKYLFRKEGQNVTLSCEQNLNHDAMYWYRQDPGQGLRLIYYSQIVNDFQKGDIAEGYSVSREKKESFPLTVTSAQKNPTAFYLCASIPGQGEKEHQPQHFGDGTRLSIL.

The V call is TRBV28, the J call TRBJ2-1; possibly TRBD2 for D (5 bases). The CDR3 loop spans 14 amino acids. V lost 6 bases and J lost 6, with 15 bases in between. From germline, CDR1 is MDHEN and CDR2 SYDVKM. The CDR3 sequence: CASSPLDGLNEQFF. CDR3 bases: TGTGCCAGCAGCCCTTTGGACGGACTCAATGAGCAGTTCTTC.

J is TRBJ1-5 and V is TRBV2; TRBD1 might be the D (6 bases). Trimming cost V 4 bases and J 4 bases, with 11 bases left between them. From germline, CDR1 is SNHLY and CDR2 FYNNEI. The CDR3 consists of 14 residues. The CDR3 loop reads CASSVIGGNQPQHF. In DNA form, the CDR3 reads TGTGCCAGCAGTGTGATAGGGGGAAATCAGCCCCAGCATTTT.

Here the CDR3 reads CASSPGLAGAGDTQYF. CDR3 nucleotide sequence: TGTGCCAGCAGTCCTGGACTAGCGGGGGCCGGAGATACGCAGTATTTT. The rearrangement uses TRBV5-8 and TRBJ2-3; 13 bases fit TRBD2. CDR1 is SGHTS and CDR2 is YDEGEE in the germline V gene. This CDR3 has 16 residues. V shed 5 bases and J 5 bases; nucleotides not matched to a gene: 8.

The chain recombines TRBV6-2 or TRBV6-3 with TRBJ2-1, with D tentatively TRBD2 (6 bases). V lost 2 bases, J lost 5 bases, and 16 bases lay in between. The CDR3 sequence is 16 residues long. Germline V gene sequence: CDR1 MNHEY, CDR2 SVGEGT. The CDR3, as DNA: TGTGCCAGCAGTTACGCGAGCGGGCACGGCGACAATGAGCAGTTCTTC. Protein: CASSYASGHGDNEQFF.

This clone has a single count. V gene TRBV21-1 combines with J gene TRBJ1-2; the tabulated D call, TRBD1, remains unverified against the DNA. TRBV21-1 is a recognized pseudogene. This CDR3 has 13 amino acids. The DNA for the CDR3 is TGTGCCAACGAGACAGGGGCGAACTATGGCTACACCTTC. Translating it yields CANETGANYGYTF.

The gene calls are TRBV7-8 and TRBJ2-5, with D hard to call. This CDR3 has 15 amino acids. V was clipped by 3 bases and J by 5 bases, with 16 bases between them. Germline CDR1 reads SGHVS; CDR2 reads FQNEAQ. The CDR3 spells CASSLAAPLLETQYF. CDR3 nucleotides: TGTGCCAGCAGCTTGGCGGCCCCCCTGTTGGAGACCCAGTACTTC.

The chain carries TRBV24-1 and TRBJ2-1; tentative D call: TRBD2 (6 bases). CDR1 is KGHDR, CDR2 SFDVKD, per germline. This CDR3 has 15 amino acids. The V and J ends lost 9 bases and 4 bases respectively, with 18 bases between them. As DNA, the CDR3 is TGTGCCACCGGGCCCGGGGGAAAGGCTTACAATGAGCAGTTCTTC. Translation gives CATGPGGKAYNEQFF.

The J gene is TRBJ1-5, the V gene TRBV6-5; D not resolved. Germline V lookup: CDR1 MNHEY, CDR2 SVGAGI. Trimming left V 2 bases short and J 2 bases short, with 7 bases between. The CDR3 is 14 amino acids. The CDR3: CASSYAQGNQPQHF. CDR3 in DNA: TGTGCCAGCAGTTACGCCCAGGGCAATCAGCCCCAGCATTTT.

Notes on this clone: Sequence at one end of the junction differs from germline and may be a read error. The V call is TRBV19, the J call TRBJ2-7; 9 positions agree with TRBD1. The CDR3 extends over 17 amino acids. CDR1 and CDR2 from the germline V gene are LNHDA and SQIVND (reference sequence). In DNA, the CDR3 is TGTGCCAGTAGTCTAGAACGGCCGGGACAGGGAACCGGCGAGCAGTACTTC. This gives the protein CASSLERPGQGTGEQYF.

The chain carries TRBV5-1 and TRBJ2-5; TRBD1 matches at 7 bases. The length of the CDR3 is 13 residues. Germline CDR1 is SGHRS and CDR2 is YFSETQ. Trimming removed 8 bases from V and 0 bases from J; junction bases left unmatched: 4. In DNA, the CDR3 is TGCGCCAGTATCGGACAGGACCAAGAGACCCAGTACTTC. Amino acids: CASIGQDQETQYF.

The chain is built from TRBV7-9 and TRBJ1-1; 8 bases are shared with TRBD1. Germline values: CDR1 SEHNR, CDR2 FQNEAQ (reference sequence). The length of the CDR3 is 13 residues. Unmatched junction bases numbered 3, after V lost 5 bases and J lost 4 bases. The chain's CDR3 is CASSPTGVTEAFF. CDR3 sequence (DNA): TGTGCCAGCAGCCCGACAGGGGTCACTGAAGCTTTCTTT.

The V and J genes are TRBV5-1 and TRBJ2-5; 15 bases align to TRBD2. Germline values: CDR1 SGHRS, CDR2 YFSETQ. The CDR3 extends over 18 amino acids. With 3 bases clipped from V and 5 bases from J, the junction kept 11 bases outside the gene matches. The CDR3 nucleotides are TGCGCCAGCAGCTCCGGACTAGCGGGAGGGCCAAGTGGGGAGACCCAGTACTTC. Translation gives CASSSGLAGGPSGETQYF. Based on the CDR3 plus reference TRBV5-1 and TRBJ2-5, the full variable domain is KAGVTQTPRYLIKTRGQQVTLSCSPISGHRSVSWYQQTPGQGLQFLFEYFSETQRNKGNFPGRFSGRQFSNSRSEMNVSTLELGDSALYLCASSSGLAGGPSGETQYFGPGTRLLVL.